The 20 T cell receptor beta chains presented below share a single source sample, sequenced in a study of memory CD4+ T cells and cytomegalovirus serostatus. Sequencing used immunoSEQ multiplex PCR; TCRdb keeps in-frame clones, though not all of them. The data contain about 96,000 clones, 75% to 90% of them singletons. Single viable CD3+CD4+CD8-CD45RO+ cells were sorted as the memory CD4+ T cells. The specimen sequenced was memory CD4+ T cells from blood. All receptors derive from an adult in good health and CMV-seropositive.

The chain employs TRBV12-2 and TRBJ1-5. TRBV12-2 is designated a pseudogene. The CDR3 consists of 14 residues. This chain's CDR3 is CASRLVTRPTPQHF. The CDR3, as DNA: TGTGCAAGTCGCTTAGTAACGCGCCCGACGCCCCAGCATTTT.

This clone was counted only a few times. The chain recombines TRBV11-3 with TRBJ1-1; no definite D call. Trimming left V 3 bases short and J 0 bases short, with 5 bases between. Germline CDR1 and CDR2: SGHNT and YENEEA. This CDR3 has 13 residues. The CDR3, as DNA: TGTGCCAGCAGCTTCGACATGAACACTGAAGCTTTCTTT. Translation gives CASSFDMNTEAFF.

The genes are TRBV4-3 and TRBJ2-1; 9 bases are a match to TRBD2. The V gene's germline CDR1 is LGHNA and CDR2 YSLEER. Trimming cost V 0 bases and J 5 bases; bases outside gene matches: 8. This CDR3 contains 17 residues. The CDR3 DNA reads TGCGCCAGCAGCCAAGATGGAGTTGCGGGAGGGAACAATGAGCAGTTCTTC. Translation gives CASSQDGVAGGNNEQFF.

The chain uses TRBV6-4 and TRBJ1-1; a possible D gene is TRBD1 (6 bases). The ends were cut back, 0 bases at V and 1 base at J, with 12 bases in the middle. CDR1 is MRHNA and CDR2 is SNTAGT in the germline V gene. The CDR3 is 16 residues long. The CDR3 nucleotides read TGTGCCAGCAGTGACTCCGGGAGGGGGTCGAACACTGAAGCTTTCTTT. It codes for CASSDSGRGSNTEAFF.

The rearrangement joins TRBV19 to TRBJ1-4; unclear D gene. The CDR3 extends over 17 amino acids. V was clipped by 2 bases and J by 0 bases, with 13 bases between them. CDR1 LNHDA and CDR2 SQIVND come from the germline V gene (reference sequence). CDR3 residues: CASSIRSSSSTNEKLFF. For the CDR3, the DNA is TGTGCCAGTAGTATACGGTCCTCGAGCTCAACTAATGAAAAACTGTTTTTT.

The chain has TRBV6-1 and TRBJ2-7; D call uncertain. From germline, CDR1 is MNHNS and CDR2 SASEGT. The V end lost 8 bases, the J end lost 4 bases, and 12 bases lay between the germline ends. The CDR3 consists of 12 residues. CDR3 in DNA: TGTGCCAGCGCCCAGGAAGGGTACGAGCAGTACTTC. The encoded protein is CASAQEGYEQYF.

The CDR3 region is CASSLGGTSGRIQYF. The CDR3 DNA is TGTGCCAGCAGCTTAGGGGGGACTAGCGGGAGGATTCAGTACTTC. The V gene is TRBV7-9, the J gene TRBJ2-4; TRBD2 agrees at 15 bases. V lost 1 base, J lost 10 bases, and 2 bases stayed unmatched. CDR1 is SEHNR, CDR2 FQNEAQ, per germline (reference sequence). The CDR3 runs 15 residues. Based on the CDR3 plus reference TRBV7-9 and TRBJ2-4, the full variable domain is DTGVSQNPRHKITKRGQNVTFRCDPISEHNRLYWYRQTLGQGPEFLTYFQNEAQLEKSRLLSDRFSAERPKGSFSTLEIQRTEQGDSAMYLCASSLGGTSGRIQYFGAGTRLSVL.

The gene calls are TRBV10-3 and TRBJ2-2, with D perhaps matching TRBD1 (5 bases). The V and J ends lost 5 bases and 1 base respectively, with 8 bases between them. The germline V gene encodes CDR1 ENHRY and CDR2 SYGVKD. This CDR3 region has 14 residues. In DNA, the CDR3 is TGTGCCATCAGTTGGGGCGGGAACACCGGGGAGCTGTTTTTT. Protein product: CAISWGGNTGELFF.

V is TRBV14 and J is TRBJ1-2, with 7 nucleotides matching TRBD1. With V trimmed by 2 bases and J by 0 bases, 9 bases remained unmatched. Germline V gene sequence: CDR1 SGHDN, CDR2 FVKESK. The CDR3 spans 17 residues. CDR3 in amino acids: CASSQLSGGRANYGYTF. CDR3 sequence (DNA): TGTGCCAGCAGCCAATTGTCAGGGGGTCGAGCTAACTATGGCTACACCTTC. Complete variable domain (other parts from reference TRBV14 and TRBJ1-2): EAGVTQFPSHSVIEKGQTVTLRCDPISGHDNLYWYRRVMGKEIKFLLHFVKESKQDESGMPNNRFLAERTGGTYSTLKVQPAELEDSGVYFCASSQLSGGRANYGYTFGSGTRLTVV.

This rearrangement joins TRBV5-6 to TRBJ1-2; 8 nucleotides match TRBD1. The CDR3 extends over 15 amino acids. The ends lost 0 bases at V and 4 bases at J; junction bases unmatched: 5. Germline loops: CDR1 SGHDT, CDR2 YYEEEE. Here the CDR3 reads CASSLVGTGPYGYTF. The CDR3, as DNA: TGTGCCAGCAGCTTGGTCGGGACAGGCCCCTATGGCTACACCTTC.

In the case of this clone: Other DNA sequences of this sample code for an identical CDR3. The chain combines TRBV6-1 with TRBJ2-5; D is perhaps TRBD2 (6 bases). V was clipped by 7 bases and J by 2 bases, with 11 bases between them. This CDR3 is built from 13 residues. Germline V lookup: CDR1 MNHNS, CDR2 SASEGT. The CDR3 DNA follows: TGTGCCAGCACCCAAGGAGGGCAAGAGACCCAGTACTTC. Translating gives CASTQGGQETQYF.

The CDR3 here is CASSSQASGYTGELFF. CDR3 nucleotides: TGTGCCAGCAGCTCTCAGGCTAGCGGGTACACCGGGGAGCTGTTTTTT. This chain connects TRBV5-4 to TRBJ2-2; TRBD2 agrees at 8 bases. Trimming took 3 bases from V and 3 from J; bases not matched to a gene: 7. The germline CDR1 and CDR2 sequences are SGHNT and YYREEE (reference sequence). There are 16 residues in the CDR3.

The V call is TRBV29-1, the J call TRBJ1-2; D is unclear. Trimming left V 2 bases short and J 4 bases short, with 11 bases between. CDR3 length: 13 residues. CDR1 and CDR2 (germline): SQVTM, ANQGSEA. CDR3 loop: CSVERGSRYGYTF. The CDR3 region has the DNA TGCAGCGTTGAAAGAGGGTCTCGCTATGGCTACACCTTC.

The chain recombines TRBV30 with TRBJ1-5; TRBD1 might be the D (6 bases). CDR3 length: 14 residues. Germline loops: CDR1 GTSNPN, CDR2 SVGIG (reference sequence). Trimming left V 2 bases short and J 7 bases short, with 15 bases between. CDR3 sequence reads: CAWSNKQGAQPQHF. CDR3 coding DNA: TGTGCCTGGAGTAACAAACAGGGAGCGCAGCCCCAGCATTTT.

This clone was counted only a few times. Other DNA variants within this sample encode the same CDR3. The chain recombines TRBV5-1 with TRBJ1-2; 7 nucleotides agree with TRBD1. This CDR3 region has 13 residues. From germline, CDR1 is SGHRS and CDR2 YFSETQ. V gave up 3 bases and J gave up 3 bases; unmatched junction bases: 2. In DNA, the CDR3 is TGCGCCAGCAGCTCCACAGGGGACTATGGCTACACCTTC. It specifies CASSSTGDYGYTF.

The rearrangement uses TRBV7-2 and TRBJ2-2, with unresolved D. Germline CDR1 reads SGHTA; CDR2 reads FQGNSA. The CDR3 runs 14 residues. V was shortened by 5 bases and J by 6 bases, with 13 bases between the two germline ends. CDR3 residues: CASSPTGAPGELFF. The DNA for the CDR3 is TGTGCCAGCAGCCCCACTGGCGCTCCCGGGGAGCTGTTTTTT.

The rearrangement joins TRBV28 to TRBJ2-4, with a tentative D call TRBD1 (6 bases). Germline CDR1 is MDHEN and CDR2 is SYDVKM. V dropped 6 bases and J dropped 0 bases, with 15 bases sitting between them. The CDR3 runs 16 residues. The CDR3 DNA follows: TGTGCCAGCAGCATTACGGGACACCTAGCCAAAAACATTCAGTACTTC. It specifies CASSITGHLAKNIQYF.

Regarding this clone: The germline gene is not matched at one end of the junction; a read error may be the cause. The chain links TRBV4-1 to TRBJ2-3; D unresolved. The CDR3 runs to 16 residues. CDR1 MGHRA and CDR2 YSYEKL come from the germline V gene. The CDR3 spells CASSKDQAGSTDTQYF. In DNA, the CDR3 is TGCGCCAGCAGCAAAGACCAGGCTGGATCCACAGATACGCAGTATTTT.

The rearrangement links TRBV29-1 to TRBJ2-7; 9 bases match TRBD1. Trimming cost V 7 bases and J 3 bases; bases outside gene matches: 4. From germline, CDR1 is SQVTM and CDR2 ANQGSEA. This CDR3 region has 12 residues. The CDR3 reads CSAGTGNYEQYF. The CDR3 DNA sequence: TGCAGCGCCGGGACAGGGAACTACGAGCAGTACTTC.

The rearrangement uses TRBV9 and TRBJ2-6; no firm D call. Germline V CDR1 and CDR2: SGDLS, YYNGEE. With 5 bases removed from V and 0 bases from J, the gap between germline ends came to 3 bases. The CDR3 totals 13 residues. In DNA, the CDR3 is TGTGCCAGCAGAGACTCTGGGGCCAACGTCCTGACTTTC. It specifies CASRDSGANVLTF.